The T cell receptor (beta chain) described here comes from a study of shared clonotypes between healthy human individuals. Study overall: Serving as donors were two women and three men, whose ages spanned 18 to 49.

Regarding the study as a whole: Non-shared clonotypes displayed generation probabilities falling below those of clonotypes present in all four donors.

Several immunoSEQ 96-well plates shared each subset's DNA, each plate a replicate. Using immunoSEQ multiplex PCR, the repertoire was profiled, and TCRdb retains in-frame clones only, with some absent. The sample carries about 1.9 million clones, about 94% recorded once. V lost 4 bases, J lost 0 bases, and 10 bases stayed unmatched. Germline assignment: CDR1 MNHEY and CDR2 SMNVEV (reference sequence). The CDR3 loop spans 17 amino acids. With respect to this clone: The target antigen is unknown.

CD45RO-negative, CCR7-selected cells formed the naive CD8 fraction, which excluded terminally differentiated effector memory CD45RA+ cells. The V gene is TRBV27, the J gene TRBJ2-3; TRBD2 agrees at 7 bases. This clonotype originated in a man between 18 and 29 years old in good health. Some clones in this sample may be carry-over from other donors' samples. The specimen was naive CD8+ T cells from PBMCs. CDR3 sequence: CASSSSRAGFSTDTQYF. The CDR3 coding sequence is TGTGCCAGCAGTTCCTCCCGAGCGGGATTTAGCACAGATACGCAGTATTTT.